This TCR beta chain was sequenced for a study of cytotoxic CD8 clonotypes in ibrutinib-treated CLL. From cryopreserved PBMCs came about 2.1 micrograms of genomic DNA used for TCR beta libraries. CDR1 is SNHLY, CDR2 FYNNEI, per germline. The CDR3 length is 12 residues. V was shortened by 8 bases and J by 0 bases, with 7 bases between the two germline ends. Repertoires were generated with immunoSEQ multiplex PCR, while TCRdb's copy carries only in-frame clones and drops some. The repertoire holds 160,000 or so clones, nearly 90% seen once, with about 3% in the top ten. This clone was seen a handful of times. Its antigen is unknown. Study outcomes and limitations: Clonality was elevated at ibrutinib response and had returned toward baseline at progression.

The receptor was derived from a human donor with chronic lymphocytic leukemia. The sample in question was PBMCs, obtained at disease progression, from a patient treated with ibrutinib. V and J are TRBV2 and TRBJ1-2; D call uncertain. The CDR3 coding sequence is TGTGCCAGCGCTCAGGCTAACTATGGCTACACCTTC. This translates into CASAQANYGYTF.